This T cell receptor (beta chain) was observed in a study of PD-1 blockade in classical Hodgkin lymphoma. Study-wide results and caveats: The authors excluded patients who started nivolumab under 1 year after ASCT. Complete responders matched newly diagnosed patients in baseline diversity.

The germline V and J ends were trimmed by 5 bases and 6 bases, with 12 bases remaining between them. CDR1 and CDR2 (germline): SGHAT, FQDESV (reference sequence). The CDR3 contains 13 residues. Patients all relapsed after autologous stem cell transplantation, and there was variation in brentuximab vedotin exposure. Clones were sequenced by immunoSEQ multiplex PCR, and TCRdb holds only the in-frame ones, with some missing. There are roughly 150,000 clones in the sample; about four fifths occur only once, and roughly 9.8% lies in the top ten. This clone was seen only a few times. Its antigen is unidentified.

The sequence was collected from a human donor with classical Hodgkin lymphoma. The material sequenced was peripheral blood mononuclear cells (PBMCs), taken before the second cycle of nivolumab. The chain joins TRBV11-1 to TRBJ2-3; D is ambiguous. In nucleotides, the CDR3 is TGTGCCAGCAGCGCCTGGACGGATGATACGCAGTATTTT. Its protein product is CASSAWTDDTQYF.